This is a list of T cell receptor beta chains from one sample in a study of glioma-infiltrating T cells after dendritic cell vaccination. Some clones are missing from TCRdb's copy, which holds only in-frame ones; the method was immunoSEQ multiplex PCR. This sample yields roughly 100,000 clones, of which roughly 76% are seen a single time; 9.5% to 15% belongs to the top ten. The sample in question was blood, obtained before dendritic cell vaccination. The receptor source for this set is a human donor with glioblastoma. Both conserved end residues are part of each CDR3. D genes are given only for firm matches. Expanded clones get a size class; other rows say once, few or many, or leave the size out.

v_call	clone_size	d_call	j_call	cdr3_nt	cdr3_aa
TRBV10-3	few	TRBD1	TRBJ2-1	TGTGCCACCAAGGACAGGGGGCTAGCTGAGCAGTTCTTC	CATKDRGLAEQFF
TRBV7-2	-	TRBD2	TRBJ2-3	TGTGCCAGCAGCCTTGCCCTTAGCGGGGGGGCCGGAGATACGCAGTATTTT	CASSLALSGGAGDTQYF
TRBV5-6	-	TRBD1	TRBJ1-3	TGTGCCAGCAGCAGGGGGCACGAAAACACCATATATTTT	CASSRGHENTIYF
TRBV6-5	few	-	TRBJ2-1	TGTGCCAGCAGTTACGTCGGGAGCTCCTACAATGAGCAGTTCTTC	CASSYVGSSYNEQFF
TRBV7-9	-	-	TRBJ2-7	TGTGCCAGCAGCTTAGCGATGGGGCCCGTTCCGTACTTC	CASSLAMGPVPYF
TRBV18	-	-	TRBJ2-5	TGTGCCAGCTCACCCGGCAGGGAAGGTCGGGAGCAGTACTTC	CASSPGREGREQYF
TRBV5-1	-	-	TRBJ2-1	TGCGCCAGCAGCTTGGATTGGGCGGGCAATGAGCAGTTCTTC	CASSLDWAGNEQFF
TRBV12-5	-	-	TRBJ1-3	TGTGCTAGTGGTTTTAAACCCCTCGGGGAGGGCGGAAACACCATATATTTT	CASGFKPLGEGGNTIYF
TRBV11-3	-	-	TRBJ1-1	TGTGCCAGTAGCTATACAGAGAACACTGAAGCTTTCTTT	CASSYTENTEAFF
TRBV21-1	-	-	TRBJ1-2	TGTGCCAGCACCCTACTCCGGGTCTATGGCTACACCTTC	CASTLLRVYGYTF
TRBV19	-	-	TRBJ1-2	TGTGCCAGTAGTGCCCCAGGGGACTATGGCTACACCTTC	CASSAPGDYGYTF
TRBV9	few	-	TRBJ2-1	TGTGCCAGCAGTTTCTCGGGATACAATGAGCAGTTCTTC	CASSFSGYNEQFF
TRBV30	-	TRBD1	TRBJ2-7	TGTGCCTGGAGAACTAGGGACAGGGGGCAATACGAGCAGTACTTC	CAWRTRDRGQYEQYF
TRBV7-9	-	TRBD1	TRBJ1-2	TGTGCCAGCAGCACCGTGACAGGGAGTAATGACTATGGCTACACCTTC	CASSTVTGSNDYGYTF
TRBV19	-	-	TRBJ1-4	TGTGCCAGTAGTACGAGGACCGGGACACGGGATGAAAAACTGTTTTTT	CASSTRTGTRDEKLFF
TRBV14	-	-	TRBJ1-1	TGTGCCAGCAGCCAAGATGGGGGGTTGTCTGAAGCTTTCTTT	CASSQDGGLSEAFF
TRBV19	few	-	TRBJ1-2	TGTGCCAGTACCACTAATCCGGGGGGCGCGAGTATCTATGGCTACACCTTC	CASTTNPGGASIYGYTF
TRBV2	-	-	TRBJ2-5	TGTGCCAGCAGTCCGGGATCCCAGGCCCAGTACTTC	CASSPGSQAQYF
TRBV19	-	TRBD2	TRBJ2-7	TGTGCCAGTAGTATAGGGCTAGCGGGGACCTACGAGCAGTACTTC	CASSIGLAGTYEQYF
TRBV21-1	few	-	TRBJ2-7	TGTGCCAGCAGCAAAGGTCCGGGTACGCCCGTCTACGAGCAGTACTTC	CASSKGPGTPVYEQYF
TRBV6-1	once	-	TRBJ1-6	TGTGCCAGCAGTGATCGAGACAGGAATAATTCACCCCTCCACTTT	CASSDRDRNNSPLHF
TRBV6-5	-	-	TRBJ2-7	TGTGCCAGCAGTTACACAAGACAGATGCAGTACTTC	CASSYTRQMQYF
TRBV7-7	-	-	TRBJ2-5	TGTGCTAGCAGCTCCGTCCCCGCGGAGACCCAGTACTTC	CASSSVPAETQYF
TRBV29-1	-	TRBD2	TRBJ2-7	TGCAGCGCCGGGACTAGCGGTTCCTACGAGCAGTACTTC	CSAGTSGSYEQYF
TRBV5-1	once	TRBD2	TRBJ2-1	TGCGCCAGCAGTCCTAGCGGATACACCTACAATGAGCAGTTCTTC	CASSPSGYTYNEQFF
TRBV7-6	few	-	TRBJ2-1	TGTGCCAGCAGCTTAGAGCAGGGAAGCCGTGAGCAGTTCTTC	CASSLEQGSREQFF
TRBV7-9	-	TRBD1	TRBJ1-6	TGTGCCAGCAGCCGCGGGACAGGGAGGATCAATTCCCCCCTCCACTTT	CASSRGTGRINSPLHF
TRBV7-3	-	TRBD1	TRBJ2-1	TGTGCCAGCAGCCCCCAAGGGGGCCCATACAATGAGCAGTTCTTC	CASSPQGGPYNEQFF
TRBV4-3	-	TRBD2	TRBJ2-3	TGCGCCAGCAGCCAAGACAGTACCCAGCGGGGAGATACGCAGTATTTT	CASSQDSTQRGDTQYF
TRBV5-1	-	-	TRBJ1-3	TGCGCCAGCAGCTTGGGACAAGCAGGCACCATATATTTT	CASSLGQAGTIYF
TRBV7-2	-	TRBD2	TRBJ2-1	TGTGCCAGCAGCTTAGCGGGCCACCGGGAGGGCAATGAGCAGTTCTTC	CASSLAGHREGNEQFF
TRBV19	-	-	TRBJ1-6	TGTGCCAGTAAGTCGACAGCAAACCTCTATAATTCACCCCTCCACTTT	CASKSTANLYNSPLHF
TRBV7-9	-	-	TRBJ1-2	TGTGCCAGCAGCCCCGATCCTGAGCGGGGCTACACCTTC	CASSPDPERGYTF
TRBV11-3	-	TRBD1	TRBJ2-7	TGTGCCAGCAGCCCTGGACAGGCTAGCTCCTACGAGCAGTACTTC	CASSPGQASSYEQYF
TRBV6-1	-	TRBD2	TRBJ2-7	TGTGCCAGCAGTGAAGTAGCGGGACCGCCCTACGAGCAGTACTTC	CASSEVAGPPYEQYF
TRBV6-4	-	-	TRBJ1-5	TGTGCCAGCAGTGCAGATACTGGGGGCCAGCCCCAGCATTTT	CASSADTGGQPQHF
TRBV4-1	-	-	TRBJ1-2	TGCGCCAGCAGCCAAGCCAGGGAGGGGTCGGGCTATGGCTACACCTTC	CASSQAREGSGYGYTF
TRBV5-8	few	-	TRBJ2-3	TGTGCCAGCAGCTTCGGCGGAGACACAGATACGCAGTATTTT	CASSFGGDTDTQYF
TRBV11-3	-	-	TRBJ1-1	TGTGCCAGCAGTTCCGGCGGGGCGCGATCGGCTTTCTTT	CASSSGGARSAFF
TRBV10-1	once	TRBD1	TRBJ2-5	TGCGCCAGCAGTGGACAGGGGCAAGAGACCCAGTACTTC	CASSGQGQETQYF
TRBV4-3	-	-	TRBJ2-3	TGCGCCAGCAGCCAAGACGTTTGGAGGTTTCCAGATACGCAGTATTTT	CASSQDVWRFPDTQYF
TRBV4-1	-	TRBD2	TRBJ2-2	TGCGCCAGCAGCCAGACGACTAGCGGGGGATATAGCGGGGAGCTGTTTTTT	CASSQTTSGGYSGELFF
TRBV7-8	few	-	TRBJ1-5	TGTGCCAGCAGCTTAGATCGCAGACAAGGCAATCAGCCCCAGCATTTT	CASSLDRRQGNQPQHF
TRBV29-1	-	TRBD2	TRBJ2-1	TGCAGCGTTGTTAAGGGAGGGTCGGAGCAGTTCTTC	CSVVKGGSEQFF
TRBV6-4	-	TRBD2	TRBJ2-3	TGTGCCAGCAGTGATTCAGCGGGGTCCTCGGATACGCAGTATTTT	CASSDSAGSSDTQYF